What follows are 5 T cell receptor beta chains derived from one specimen sequenced in a study of neurological immune-mediated disorders. A single record per CDR3 protein comes from TCRdb applying MiXCR to the 5' RACE reads. The sample yields over 45,000 distinct CDR3 sequences, around 25% seen once. Sequencing was performed on PBMCs. The source of these receptors is an older woman in good health.

This clonotype was observed a handful of times. This sequence joins TRBV5-1 and TRBJ2-7; TRBD2 agrees at 9 bases. This CDR3 is built from 15 residues. Germline CDR1 is SGHRS and CDR2 is YFSETQ. Trimming removed 0 bases from V and 7 bases from J; junction bases left unmatched: 8. The CDR3, as DNA: TGCGCCAGCAGCTTGGCCGCGGGGGGGCCGAAGGAGCAGTACTTC. It is translated as CASSLAAGGPKEQYF. Full variable domain (rest looked up from reference TRBV5-1 and TRBJ2-7): KAGVTQTPRYLIKTRGQQVTLSCSPISGHRSVSWYQQTPGQGLQFLFEYFSETQRNKGNFPGRFSGRQFSNSRSEMNVSTLELGDSALYLCASSLAAGGPKEQYFGPGTRLTVT.

The sample holds many counts of this clonotype. V usage is TRBV27 and J usage is TRBJ1-1; no clear D. V lost 5 bases and J 0 bases, leaving 13 bases between the germline ends. This CDR3 comprises 15 residues. Germline V gene data show CDR1 as MNHEY and CDR2 as SMNVEV (reference sequence). CDR3 protein: CASSPRIDMNTEAFF. As DNA, the CDR3 is TGTGCCAGCAGTCCCCGGATCGACATGAACACTGAAGCTTTCTTT.

This clonotype has a count of ten or more. V and J are TRBV20-1 and TRBJ2-1; D uncertain. Per the germline V gene, CDR1 is DFQATT and CDR2 is SNEGSKA (reference sequence). Trimming took off 1 base at V and 4 bases at J, with 11 bases between the two ends. The CDR3 has 14 amino acids. CDR3 sequence (DNA): TGCAGTGCTAGAGTGCGTACGAGATACAATGAGCAGTTCTTC. This gives the protein CSARVRTRYNEQFF.

V is TRBV27 and J is TRBJ2-3; TRBD2 matches at 11 bases. This CDR3 has 16 residues. The germline gives CDR1 MNHEY, CDR2 SMNVEV (reference sequence). After removal of 4 bases from V and 5 bases from J, the junction contained 8 bases not matched to a gene. The CDR3 here is CASSSGVAGGEDTQYF. CDR3 bases: TGTGCCAGCAGTTCCGGGGTAGCGGGGGGGGAAGATACGCAGTATTTT.

This clonotype was observed many times. The V gene is TRBV12-3 or TRBV12-4, the J gene TRBJ1-1, with 7 bases matching TRBD1. V dropped 6 bases and J dropped 6; count of bases not matched to a gene: 4. The CDR3 runs to 12 residues. CDR3 loop: CASSPGGAEAFF. CDR3 nucleotide sequence: TGTGCCAGCAGCCCAGGGGGGGCTGAAGCTTTCTTT.